The entry below describes one T cell receptor (beta chain). The antigen is not known. These data originate in a study of beta chain features in type 1 diabetes. Study summary: The patient and healthy donor groups were comparable for age, gender and cell yields.

Findings and limits, study-wide: TCRB CDR3s from Type 1 diabetes patients were moderately but significantly shorter in all four CD4+ subsets.

Isolated RNA was reverse transcribed in full, so expressed TCRB transcripts were sequenced. Some clones are missing from TCRdb's copy, which holds only in-frame ones; the method was immunoSEQ multiplex PCR. The sample lists more than 550,000 clones; 11% to 15% were seen once. This CDR3 region has 14 residues. Germline V CDR1 and CDR2: MDHEN, SYDVKM. The V gene lost 2 bases and the J gene lost 12 bases, with 17 bases spanning the gap. The sample comprised naive CD4+ T cells from blood. The sequence was obtained from a man aged 18 to 29 with type 1 diabetes. The chain is built from TRBV28 and TRBJ2-1, with D possibly TRBD1 on 6 matching bases. CDR3 nucleotides: TGTGCCAGCAGTTTAATTACAGGGTGGGTACGGCAGTTCTTC. Its translation: CASSLITGWVRQFF.